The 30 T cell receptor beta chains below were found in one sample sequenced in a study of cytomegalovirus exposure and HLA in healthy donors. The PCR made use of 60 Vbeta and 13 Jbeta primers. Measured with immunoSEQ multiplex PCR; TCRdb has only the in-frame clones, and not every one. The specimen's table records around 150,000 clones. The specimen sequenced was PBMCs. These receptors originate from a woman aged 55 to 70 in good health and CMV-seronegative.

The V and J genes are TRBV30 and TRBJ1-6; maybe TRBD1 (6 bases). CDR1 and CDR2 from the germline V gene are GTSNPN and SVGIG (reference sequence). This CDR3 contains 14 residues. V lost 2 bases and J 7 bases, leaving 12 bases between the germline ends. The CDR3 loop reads CAWSLDSKNSPLHF. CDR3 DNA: TGTGCCTGGAGTTTGGACAGTAAAAATTCACCCCTCCACTTT.

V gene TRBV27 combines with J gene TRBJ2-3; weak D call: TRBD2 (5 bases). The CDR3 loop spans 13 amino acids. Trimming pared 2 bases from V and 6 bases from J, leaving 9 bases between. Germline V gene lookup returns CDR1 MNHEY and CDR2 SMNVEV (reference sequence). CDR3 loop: CASSLRGSDTQYF. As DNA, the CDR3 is TGTGCCAGCAGTTTAAGAGGGTCGGATACGCAGTATTTT.

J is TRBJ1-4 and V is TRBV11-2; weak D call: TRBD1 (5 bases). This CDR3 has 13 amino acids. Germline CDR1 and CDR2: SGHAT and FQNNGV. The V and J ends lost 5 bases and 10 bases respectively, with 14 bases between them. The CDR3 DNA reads TGTGCCAGCAGCCCAGGGCTAGTCGGAAAACTGTTTTTT. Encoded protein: CASSPGLVGKLFF.

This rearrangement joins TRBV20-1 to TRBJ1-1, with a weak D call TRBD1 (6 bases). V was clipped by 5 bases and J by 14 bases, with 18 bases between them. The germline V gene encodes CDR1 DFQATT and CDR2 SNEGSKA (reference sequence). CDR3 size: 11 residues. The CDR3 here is CSAAKEDRMFF. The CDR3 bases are TGCAGTGCTGCTAAGGAGGACAGAATGTTCTTT.

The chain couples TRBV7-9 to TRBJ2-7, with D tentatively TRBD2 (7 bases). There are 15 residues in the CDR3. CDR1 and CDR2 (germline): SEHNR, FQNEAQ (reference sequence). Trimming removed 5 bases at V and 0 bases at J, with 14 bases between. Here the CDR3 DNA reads TGTGCCAGCAGCCCGCGGGGGCAGGGCTCCTACGAGCAGTACTTC. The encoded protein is CASSPRGQGSYEQYF. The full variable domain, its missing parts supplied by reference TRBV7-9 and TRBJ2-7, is DTGVSQNPRHKITKRGQNVTFRCDPISEHNRLYWYRQTLGQGPEFLTYFQNEAQLEKSRLLSDRFSAERPKGSFSTLEIQRTEQGDSAMYLCASSPRGQGSYEQYFGPGTRLTVT.

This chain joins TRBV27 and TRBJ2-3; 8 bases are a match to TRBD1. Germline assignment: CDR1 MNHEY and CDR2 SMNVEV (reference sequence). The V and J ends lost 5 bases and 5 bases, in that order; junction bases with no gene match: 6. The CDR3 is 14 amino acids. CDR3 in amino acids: CASSPPTGVDTQYF. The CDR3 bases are TGTGCCAGCAGTCCCCCGACAGGGGTAGATACGCAGTATTTT.

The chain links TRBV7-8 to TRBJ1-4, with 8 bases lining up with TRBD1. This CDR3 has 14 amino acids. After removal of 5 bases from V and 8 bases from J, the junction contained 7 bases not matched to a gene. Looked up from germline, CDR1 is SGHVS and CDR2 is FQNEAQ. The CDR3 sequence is CASSLTGAGEKLFF. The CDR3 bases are TGTGCCAGCAGCCTGACAGGGGCGGGGGAAAAACTGTTTTTT.

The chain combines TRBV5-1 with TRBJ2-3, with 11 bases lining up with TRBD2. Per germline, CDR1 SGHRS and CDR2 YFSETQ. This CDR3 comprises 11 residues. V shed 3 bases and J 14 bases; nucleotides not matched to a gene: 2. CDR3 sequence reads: CASSSTSGRYF. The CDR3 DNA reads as TGCGCCAGCAGCTCAACTAGCGGGAGGTATTTT.

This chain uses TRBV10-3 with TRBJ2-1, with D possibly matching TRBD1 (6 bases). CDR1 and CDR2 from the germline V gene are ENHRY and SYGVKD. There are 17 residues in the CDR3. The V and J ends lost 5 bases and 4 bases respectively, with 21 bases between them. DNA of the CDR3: TGTGCCATCAGTTCAGGGGACCAGTCCTTAACATACAATGAGCAGTTCTTC. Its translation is CAISSGDQSLTYNEQFF.

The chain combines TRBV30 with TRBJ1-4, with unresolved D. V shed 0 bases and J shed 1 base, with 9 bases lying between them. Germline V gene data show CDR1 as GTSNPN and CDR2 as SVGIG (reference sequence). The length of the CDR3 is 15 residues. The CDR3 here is CAWSVFEETNEKLFF. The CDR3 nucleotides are TGTGCCTGGAGTGTATTCGAGGAAACTAATGAAAAACTGTTTTTT.

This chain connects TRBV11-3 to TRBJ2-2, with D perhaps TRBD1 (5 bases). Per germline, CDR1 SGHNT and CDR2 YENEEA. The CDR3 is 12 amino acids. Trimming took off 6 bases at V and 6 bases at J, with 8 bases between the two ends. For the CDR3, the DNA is TGTGCCAGCAGAGGGGTTTCCGGGGAGCTGTTTTTT. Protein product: CASRGVSGELFF.

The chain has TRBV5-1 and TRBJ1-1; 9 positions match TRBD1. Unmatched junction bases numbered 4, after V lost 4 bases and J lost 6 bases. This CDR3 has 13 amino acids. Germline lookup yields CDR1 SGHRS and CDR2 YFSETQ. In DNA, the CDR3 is TGCGCCAGCAGCGAGGGACAGGGTTCTGAAGCTTTCTTT. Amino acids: CASSEGQGSEAFF.

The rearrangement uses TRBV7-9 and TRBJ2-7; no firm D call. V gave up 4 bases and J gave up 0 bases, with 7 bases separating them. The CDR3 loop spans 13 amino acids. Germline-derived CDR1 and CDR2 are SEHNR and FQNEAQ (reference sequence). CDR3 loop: CASSSTGSYEQYF. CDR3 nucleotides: TGTGCCAGCAGCTCCACGGGCTCCTACGAGCAGTACTTC.

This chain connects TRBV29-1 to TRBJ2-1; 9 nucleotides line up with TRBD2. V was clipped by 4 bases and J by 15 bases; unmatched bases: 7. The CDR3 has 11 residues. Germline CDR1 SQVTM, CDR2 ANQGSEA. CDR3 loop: CSVVAGEGRFF. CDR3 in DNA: TGCAGCGTTGTAGCGGGAGAAGGACGGTTCTTC.

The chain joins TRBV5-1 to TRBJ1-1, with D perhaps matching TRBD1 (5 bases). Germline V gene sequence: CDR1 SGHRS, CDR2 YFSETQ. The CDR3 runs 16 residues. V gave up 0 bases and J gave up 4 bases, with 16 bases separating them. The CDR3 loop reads CASSLVSGNVGTEAFF. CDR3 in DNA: TGCGCCAGCAGCTTGGTTTCAGGGAATGTTGGCACTGAAGCTTTCTTT.

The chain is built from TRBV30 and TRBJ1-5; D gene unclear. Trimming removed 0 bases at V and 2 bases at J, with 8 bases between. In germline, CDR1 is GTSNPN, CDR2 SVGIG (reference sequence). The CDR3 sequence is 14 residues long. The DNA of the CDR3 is TGTGCCTGGAGTGTACTGTTCGGCAATCAGCCCCAGCATTTT. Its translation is CAWSVLFGNQPQHF.

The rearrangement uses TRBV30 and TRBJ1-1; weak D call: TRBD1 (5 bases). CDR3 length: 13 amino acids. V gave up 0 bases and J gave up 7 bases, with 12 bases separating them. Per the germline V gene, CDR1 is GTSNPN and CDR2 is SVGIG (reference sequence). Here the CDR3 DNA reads TGTGCCTGGAGTGTAGGCAGGGCGGTTGAAGCTTTCTTT. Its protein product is CAWSVGRAVEAFF. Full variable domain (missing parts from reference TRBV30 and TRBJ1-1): SQTIHQWPATLVQPVGSPLSLECTVEGTSNPNLYWYRQAAGRGLQLLFYSVGIGQISSEVPQNLSASRPQDRQFILSSKKLLLSDSGFYLCAWSVGRAVEAFFGQGTRLTVV.

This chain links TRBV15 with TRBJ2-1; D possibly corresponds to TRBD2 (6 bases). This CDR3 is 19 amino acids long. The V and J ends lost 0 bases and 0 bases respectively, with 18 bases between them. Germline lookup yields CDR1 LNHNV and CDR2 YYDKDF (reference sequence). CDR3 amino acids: CATSRDGGAGFSSYNEQFF. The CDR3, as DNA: TGTGCCACCAGCAGAGATGGGGGTGCGGGATTTAGCTCCTACAATGAGCAGTTCTTC.

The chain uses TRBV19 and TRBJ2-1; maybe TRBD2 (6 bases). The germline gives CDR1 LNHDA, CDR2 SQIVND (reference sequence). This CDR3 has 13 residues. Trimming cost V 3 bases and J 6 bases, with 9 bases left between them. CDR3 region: CASSMDYANEQFF. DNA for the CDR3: TGTGCCAGTAGTATGGACTATGCCAATGAGCAGTTCTTC.

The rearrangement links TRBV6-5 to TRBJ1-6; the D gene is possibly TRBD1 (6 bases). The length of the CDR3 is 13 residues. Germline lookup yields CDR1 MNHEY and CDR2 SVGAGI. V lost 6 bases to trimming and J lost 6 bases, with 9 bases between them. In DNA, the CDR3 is TGTGCCAGCAGACAGGGCTCTAATTCACCCCTCCACTTT. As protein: CASRQGSNSPLHF.

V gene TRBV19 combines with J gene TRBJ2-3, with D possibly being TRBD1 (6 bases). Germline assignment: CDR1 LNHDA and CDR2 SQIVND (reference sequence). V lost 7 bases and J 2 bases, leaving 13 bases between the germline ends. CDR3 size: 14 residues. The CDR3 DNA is TGTGCCAGTAACCCGGGACAACCCACAGATACGCAGTATTTT. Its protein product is CASNPGQPTDTQYF.

CDR3 protein: CASSPPPRGNEQFF. CDR3 DNA sequence: TGTGCCAGCAGTCCCCCGCCCAGGGGCAATGAGCAGTTCTTC. The chain combines TRBV27 with TRBJ2-1; D might be TRBD1 (6 bases). V was shortened by 5 bases and J by 6 bases, with 14 bases between the two germline ends. Germline CDR1 MNHEY, CDR2 SMNVEV (reference sequence). This CDR3 has 14 residues.

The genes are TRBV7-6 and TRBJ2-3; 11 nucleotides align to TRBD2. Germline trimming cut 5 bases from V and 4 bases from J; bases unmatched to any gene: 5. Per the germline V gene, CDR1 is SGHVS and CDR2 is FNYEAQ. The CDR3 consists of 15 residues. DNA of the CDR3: TGTGCCAGCAGCAGTACTAGCGGGGGCCCAGATACGCAGTATTTT. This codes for CASSSTSGGPDTQYF.

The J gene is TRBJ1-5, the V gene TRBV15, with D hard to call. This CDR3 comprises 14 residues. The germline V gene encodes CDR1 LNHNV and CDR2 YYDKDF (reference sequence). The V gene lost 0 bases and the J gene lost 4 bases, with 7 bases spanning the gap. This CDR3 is CATSRDSMNQPQHF. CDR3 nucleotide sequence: TGTGCCACCAGCAGAGATAGTATGAATCAGCCCCAGCATTTT. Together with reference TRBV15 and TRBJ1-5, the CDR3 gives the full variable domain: DAMVIQNPRYQVTQFGKPVTLSCSQTLNHNVMYWYQQKSSQAPKLLFHYYDKDFNNEADTPDNFQSRRPNTSFCFLDIRSPGLGDTAMYLCATSRDSMNQPQHFGDGTRLSIL.

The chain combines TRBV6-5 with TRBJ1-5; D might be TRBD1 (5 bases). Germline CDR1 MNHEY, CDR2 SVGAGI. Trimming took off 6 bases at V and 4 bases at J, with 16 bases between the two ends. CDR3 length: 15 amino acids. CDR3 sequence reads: CASRTSGTSNQPQHF. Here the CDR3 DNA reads TGTGCCAGCAGAACCTCCGGGACTTCGAATCAGCCCCAGCATTTT.

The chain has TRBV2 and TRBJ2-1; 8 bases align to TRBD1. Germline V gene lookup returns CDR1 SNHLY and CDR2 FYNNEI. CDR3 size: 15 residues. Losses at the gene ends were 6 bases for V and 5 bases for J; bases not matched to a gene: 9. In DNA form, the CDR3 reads TGTGCCAGCAGGACCGACAGGGGCCGGGACAATGAGCAGTTCTTC. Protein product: CASRTDRGRDNEQFF.

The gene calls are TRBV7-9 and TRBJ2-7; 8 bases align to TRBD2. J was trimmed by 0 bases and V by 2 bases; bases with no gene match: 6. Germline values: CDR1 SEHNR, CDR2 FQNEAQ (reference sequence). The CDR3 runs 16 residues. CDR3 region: CASSLKREYVSYEQYF. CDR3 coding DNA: TGTGCCAGCAGCTTAAAGCGGGAGTACGTCTCCTACGAGCAGTACTTC.

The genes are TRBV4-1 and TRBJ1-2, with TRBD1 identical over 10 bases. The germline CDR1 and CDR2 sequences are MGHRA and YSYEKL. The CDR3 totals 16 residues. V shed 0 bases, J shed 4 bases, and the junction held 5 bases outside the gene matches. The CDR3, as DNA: TGCGCCAGCAGCCAAGATGGACAGGGGGTTGCCTATGGCTACACCTTC. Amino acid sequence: CASSQDGQGVAYGYTF.

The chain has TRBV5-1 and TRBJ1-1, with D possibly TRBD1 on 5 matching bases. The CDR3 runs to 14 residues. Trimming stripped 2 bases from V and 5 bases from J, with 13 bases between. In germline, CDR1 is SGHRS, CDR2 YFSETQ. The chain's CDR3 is CASSFVGTSTEAFF. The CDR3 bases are TGCGCCAGCAGCTTTGTGGGGACTAGTACTGAAGCTTTCTTT.

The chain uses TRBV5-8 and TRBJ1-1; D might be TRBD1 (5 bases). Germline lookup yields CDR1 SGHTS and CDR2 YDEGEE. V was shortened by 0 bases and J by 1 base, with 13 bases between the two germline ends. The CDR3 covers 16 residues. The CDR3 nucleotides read TGTGCCAGCAGCTTGGCCATAAGTCAGGGGAACACTGAAGCTTTCTTT. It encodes CASSLAISQGNTEAFF.